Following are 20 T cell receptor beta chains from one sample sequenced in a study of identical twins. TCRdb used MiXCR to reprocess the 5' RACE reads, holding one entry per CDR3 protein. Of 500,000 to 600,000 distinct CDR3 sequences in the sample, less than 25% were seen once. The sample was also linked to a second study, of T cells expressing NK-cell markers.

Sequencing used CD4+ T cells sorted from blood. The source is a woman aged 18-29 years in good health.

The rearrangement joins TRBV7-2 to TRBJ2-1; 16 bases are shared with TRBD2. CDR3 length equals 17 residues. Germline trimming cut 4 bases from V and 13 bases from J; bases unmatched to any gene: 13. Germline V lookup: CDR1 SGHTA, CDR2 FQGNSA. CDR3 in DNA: TGTGCCAGCAGCTCCCCGCCCGGGACTAGCGGGAGGGAAGTTCAGTTCTTC. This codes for CASSSPPGTSGREVQFF.

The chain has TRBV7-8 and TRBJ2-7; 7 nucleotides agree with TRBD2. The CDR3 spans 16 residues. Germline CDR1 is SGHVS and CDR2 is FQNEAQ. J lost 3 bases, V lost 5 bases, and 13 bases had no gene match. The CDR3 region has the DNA TGTGCCAGCAGCCCCACGCGACTAGCAAGGAGCTACGAGCAGTACTTC. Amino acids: CASSPTRLARSYEQYF.

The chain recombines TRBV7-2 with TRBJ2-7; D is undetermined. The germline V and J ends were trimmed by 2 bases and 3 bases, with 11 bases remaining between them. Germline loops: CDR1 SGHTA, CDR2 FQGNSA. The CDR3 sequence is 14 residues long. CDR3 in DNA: TGTGCCAGCAGCTTAATAGGGCGGTTCTACGAGCAGTACTTC. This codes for CASSLIGRFYEQYF.

As DNA, the CDR3 is TGTGCCAGCAGGTGGGCCCCGGGCGCCTACGAGCAGTACTTC. Encoded protein: CASRWAPGAYEQYF. This chain links TRBV6-2 or TRBV6-3 with TRBJ2-7; no clear D. Per the germline V gene, CDR1 is MNHEY and CDR2 is SVGEGT. The V end was cut by 6 bases, the J end by 2 bases, with 14 bases between. CDR3 length equals 14 residues.

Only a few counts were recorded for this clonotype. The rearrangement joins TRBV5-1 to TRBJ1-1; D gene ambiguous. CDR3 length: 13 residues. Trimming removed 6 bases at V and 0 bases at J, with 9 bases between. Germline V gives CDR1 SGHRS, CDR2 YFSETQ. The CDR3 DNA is TGCGCCAGCAAAAGGACCATGAACACTGAAGCTTTCTTT. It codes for CASKRTMNTEAFF.

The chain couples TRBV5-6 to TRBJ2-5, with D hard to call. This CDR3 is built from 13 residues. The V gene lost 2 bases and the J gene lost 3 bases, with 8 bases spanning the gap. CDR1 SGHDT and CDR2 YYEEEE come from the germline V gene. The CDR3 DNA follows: TGTGCCAGCAGCTTTACGGTAGAAGAGACCCAGTACTTC. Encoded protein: CASSFTVEETQYF.

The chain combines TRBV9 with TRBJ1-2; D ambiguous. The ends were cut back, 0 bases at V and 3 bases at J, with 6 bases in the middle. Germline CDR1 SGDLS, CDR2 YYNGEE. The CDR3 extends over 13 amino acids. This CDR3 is CASSVERDYGYTF. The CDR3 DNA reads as TGTGCCAGCAGCGTAGAACGGGACTATGGCTACACCTTC.

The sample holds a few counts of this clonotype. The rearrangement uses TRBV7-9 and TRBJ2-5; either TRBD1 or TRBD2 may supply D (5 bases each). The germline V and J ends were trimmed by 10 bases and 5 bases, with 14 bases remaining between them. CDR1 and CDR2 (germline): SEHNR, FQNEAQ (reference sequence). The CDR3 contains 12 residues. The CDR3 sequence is CATPARGETQYF. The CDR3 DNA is TGTGCCACCCCCGCGAGGGGCGAGACCCAGTACTTC.

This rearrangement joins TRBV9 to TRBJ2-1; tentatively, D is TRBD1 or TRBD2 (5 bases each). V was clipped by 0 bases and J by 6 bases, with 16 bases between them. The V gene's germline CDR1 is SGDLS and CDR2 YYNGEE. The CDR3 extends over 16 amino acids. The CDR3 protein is CASSVGDQLDRNEQFF. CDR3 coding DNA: TGTGCCAGCAGCGTAGGGGACCAGCTTGATCGCAATGAGCAGTTCTTC.

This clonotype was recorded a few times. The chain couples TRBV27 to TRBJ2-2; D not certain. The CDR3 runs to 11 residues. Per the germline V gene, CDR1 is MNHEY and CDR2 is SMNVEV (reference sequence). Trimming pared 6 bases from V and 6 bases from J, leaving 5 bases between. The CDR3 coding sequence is TGTGCCAGCAGGTTTGCCGGGGAGCTGTTTTTT. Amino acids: CASRFAGELFF.

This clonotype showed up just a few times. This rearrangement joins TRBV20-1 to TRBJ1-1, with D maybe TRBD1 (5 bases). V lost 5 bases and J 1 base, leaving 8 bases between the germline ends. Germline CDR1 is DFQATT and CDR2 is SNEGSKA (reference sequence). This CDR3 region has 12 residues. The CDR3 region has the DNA TGCAGTGCTGTCGGGACGAACACTGAAGCTTTCTTT. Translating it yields CSAVGTNTEAFF.

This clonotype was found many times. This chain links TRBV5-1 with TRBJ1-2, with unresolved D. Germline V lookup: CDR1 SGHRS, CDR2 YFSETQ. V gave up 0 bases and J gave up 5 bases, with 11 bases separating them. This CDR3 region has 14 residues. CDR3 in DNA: TGCGCCAGCAGCTTGGCTGGGCCGGGATATGGCTACACCTTC. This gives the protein CASSLAGPGYGYTF.

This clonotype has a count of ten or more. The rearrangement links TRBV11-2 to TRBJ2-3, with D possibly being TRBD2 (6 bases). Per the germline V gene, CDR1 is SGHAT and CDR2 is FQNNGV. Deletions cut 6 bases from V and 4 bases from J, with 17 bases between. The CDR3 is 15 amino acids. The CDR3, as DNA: TGTGCCAGCAGTCGACAGCTTGGAGGGGCAGATACGCAGTATTTT. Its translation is CASSRQLGGADTQYF.

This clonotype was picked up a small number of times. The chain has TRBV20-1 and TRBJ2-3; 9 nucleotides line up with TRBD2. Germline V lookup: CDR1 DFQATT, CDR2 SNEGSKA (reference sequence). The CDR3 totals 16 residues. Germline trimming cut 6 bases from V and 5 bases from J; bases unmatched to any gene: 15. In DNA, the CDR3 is TGCAGTGCACCCCGTGGGAGCGGGAGGTTTGGAGATACGCAGTATTTT. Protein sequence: CSAPRGSGRFGDTQYF.

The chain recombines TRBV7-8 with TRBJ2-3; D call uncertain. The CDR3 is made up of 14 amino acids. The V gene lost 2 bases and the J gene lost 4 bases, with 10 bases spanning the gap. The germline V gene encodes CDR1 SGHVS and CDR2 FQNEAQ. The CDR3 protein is CASSLIHASDTQYF. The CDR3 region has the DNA TGTGCCAGCAGCTTAATACACGCTTCAGATACGCAGTATTTT. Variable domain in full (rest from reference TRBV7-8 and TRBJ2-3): GAGVSQSPRYKVAKRGQDVALRCDPISGHVSLFWYQQALGQGPEFLTYFQNEAQLDKSGLPSDRFFAERPEGSVSTLKIQRTQQEDSAVYLCASSLIHASDTQYFGPGTRLTVL.

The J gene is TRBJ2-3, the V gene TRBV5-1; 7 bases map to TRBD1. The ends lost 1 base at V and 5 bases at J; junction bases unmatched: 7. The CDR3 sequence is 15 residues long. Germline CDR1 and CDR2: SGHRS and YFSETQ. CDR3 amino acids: CASSLSGQSEDTQYF. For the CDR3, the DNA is TGCGCCAGCAGCTTGTCGGGACAGTCGGAAGATACGCAGTATTTT.

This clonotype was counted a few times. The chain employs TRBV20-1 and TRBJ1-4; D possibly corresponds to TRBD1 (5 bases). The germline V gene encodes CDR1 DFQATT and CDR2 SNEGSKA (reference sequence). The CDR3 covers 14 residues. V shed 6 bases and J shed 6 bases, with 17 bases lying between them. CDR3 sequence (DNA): TGCAGTGCGCCAGATCAGGGAAGATATGAAAAACTGTTTTTT. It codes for CSAPDQGRYEKLFF.

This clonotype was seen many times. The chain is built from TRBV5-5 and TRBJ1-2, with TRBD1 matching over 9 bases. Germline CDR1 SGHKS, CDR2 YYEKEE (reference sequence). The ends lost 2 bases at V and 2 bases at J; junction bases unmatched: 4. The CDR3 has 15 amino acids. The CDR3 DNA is TGTGCCAGCAGCTTCGGACAGGGGATAAACTATGGCTACACCTTC. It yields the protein CASSFGQGINYGYTF.

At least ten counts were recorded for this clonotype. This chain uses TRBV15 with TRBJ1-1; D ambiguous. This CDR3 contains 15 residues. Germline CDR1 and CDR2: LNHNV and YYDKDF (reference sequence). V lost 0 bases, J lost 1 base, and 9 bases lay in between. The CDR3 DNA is TGTGCCACCAGCAGAGATAAGGGTGGGAACACTGAAGCTTTCTTT. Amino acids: CATSRDKGGNTEAFF.

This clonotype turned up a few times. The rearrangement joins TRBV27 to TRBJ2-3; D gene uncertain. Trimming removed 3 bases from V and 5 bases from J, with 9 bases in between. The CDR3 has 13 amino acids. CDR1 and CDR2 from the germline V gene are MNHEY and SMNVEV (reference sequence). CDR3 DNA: TGTGCCAGCAGTTTTCAGGTGGGAGATACGCAGTATTTT. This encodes CASSFQVGDTQYF.